Listed below are T cell receptor beta chains from one sample, sequenced in a study of a mutant IDH1 vaccine in newly diagnosed glioma. What these receptors recognize is not known. Sequenced by immunoSEQ multiplex PCR; TCRdb stores in-frame clones only, minus some. This table has 55,000 or so clones, approximately 80% appearing once. The source material was PBMCs, sampled from a glioma patient whose treatment included an IDH1 peptide vaccine. The receptors shown here come from a man in his forties or fifties with glioma. The CDR3 runs from the conserved cysteine through the conserved F or W. The D gene is left open where the match is weak. A row's size may be missing; if present it is once, few, many or a size class.

v_gene	j_gene	abundance	d_gene	CDR3nt	CDR3aa
TRBV6-6	TRBJ2-2	-	-	TGTGCCAGCTCGCCGATCGGGGAGCTGTTTTTT	CASSPIGELFF
TRBV6-5	TRBJ1-1	-	TRBD1	TGTGCCAGCAGTCAGGGGGAGAGGCGAGAAGCTTTCTTT	CASSQGERREAFF
TRBV7-6	TRBJ1-2	once	-	TGTGCCAGCAGCTTAAGCGATCGGTGCTACACCTTC	CASSLSDRCYTF
TRBV7-7	TRBJ2-2	-	-	TGTGCTAGCACCCCATCGAACTCAAACACCGGGGAGCTGTTTTTT	CASTPSNSNTGELFF
TRBV29-1	TRBJ2-7	few	-	TGCAGCGTTGAATACGGATCCTACGAGCAGTACTTC	CSVEYGSYEQYF
TRBV7-9	TRBJ1-3	once	-	TGTGCCAGCAGCTACAGGGCCGCGGACACCATATATTTT	CASSYRAADTIYF
TRBV6-1	TRBJ1-4	-	TRBD1	TGTGCCAGCGAGACCGGGACAGGGGGCGTAGAAAAACTGTTTTTT	CASETGTGGVEKLFF
TRBV19	TRBJ2-7	-	TRBD2	TGTGCCAGTAGTACCCTAGCGGGGGGGCGATACGAGCAGTACTTC	CASSTLAGGRYEQYF
TRBV7-9	TRBJ1-1	-	-	TGTGCCAGCAGACCCGCGATGGAGAACACTGAAGCTTTCTTT	CASRPAMENTEAFF
TRBV2	TRBJ1-2	-	TRBD1	TGTGCCAGCAGGGGCGGGGGACAGCGTTTAGGTGGCTACACCTTC	CASRGGGQRLGGYTF
TRBV19	TRBJ1-5	once	TRBD1	TGTGCCAGTAGTATCCAGGCAGGGGGCAGTACGGGCAATCAGCCCCAGCATTTT	CASSIQAGGSTGNQPQHF
TRBV6-1	TRBJ2-7	-	TRBD2	TGTGCCAGCAGTGAGCACCCGGGGGGGGCCTCCTACGAGCAGTACTTC	CASSEHPGGASYEQYF
TRBV4-2	TRBJ2-6	-	-	TGTGCCAGCAGCCAAGACTACTCCCGCGGGGCCAACGTCCTGACTTTC	CASSQDYSRGANVLTF
TRBV19	TRBJ1-4	-	-	TGTGCCAGTAGTATACGGGGTGAAAAACTGTTTTTT	CASSIRGEKLFF
TRBV7-2	TRBJ2-5	once	TRBD2	TGTGCCAGCAGCTTACGGGAGGGAAGCCGAAAAGAGACCCAGTACTTC	CASSLREGSRKETQYF
TRBV29-1	TRBJ1-2	-	-	TGCAGCGTTGGGGGGAAACATGGCTACACCTTC	CSVGGKHGYTF
TRBV6-1	TRBJ1-5	-	-	TGTGCCAGCAGCCCCTTCGAGGGGGCCCAGCATTTT	CASSPFEGAQHF
TRBV5-1	TRBJ2-2	-	-	TGCGCCAGCAGCTTGGGCTCCTACACCGGGGAGCTGTTTTTT	CASSLGSYTGELFF
TRBV5-1	TRBJ2-7	-	-	TGCGCCAGCAGGATCCTGAGAGATACCTACGAGCAGTACTTC	CASRILRDTYEQYF
TRBV6-5	TRBJ1-4	-	-	TGTGCCAGCAAGGGCAACTCAGAAAAACTGTTTTTT	CASKGNSEKLFF
TRBV6-6	TRBJ1-3	-	-	TGTGCCAGCAGTCAGGGATCTGGAAACACCATATATTTT	CASSQGSGNTIYF
TRBV6-1	TRBJ1-5	-	-	TGTGCCAGCAAGCAAGGGGGGGGCAATCAGCCCCAGCATTTT	CASKQGGGNQPQHF
TRBV4-1	TRBJ1-4	once	-	TGCGCCAGCAGCCAAATAGCGGGTGTGGAAAAACTGTTTTTT	CASSQIAGVEKLFF
TRBV6-5	TRBJ1-2	-	TRBD1	TGTGCCAGCAGTTCCCATCAGGGGGGCAATGGCTACACCTTC	CASSSHQGGNGYTF
TRBV10-3	TRBJ1-2	-	-	TGTGCCACCGCACGGGCTGCCAGCGGGAACTATGGCTACACCTTC	CATARAASGNYGYTF
TRBV6-6	TRBJ1-1	-	-	TGTGCCAGCAGTTCACCTACTACTGAAGCTTTCTTT	CASSSPTTEAFF
TRBV29-1	TRBJ1-2	-	TRBD1	TGCAGCGTTGAGGACAGGATTCAGTATGGCTACACCTTC	CSVEDRIQYGYTF
TRBV5-1	TRBJ2-1	-	TRBD2	TGCGCCAGCAGCCCTTTGACTAGCTATGAGCAGTTCTTC	CASSPLTSYEQFF